This T cell receptor beta chain emerged from a study of cytomegalovirus exposure and HLA in healthy donors. The donors were in the roughly 130-subject validation cohort, distinct from the approximately 610-subject first cohort. Germline CDR1 reads SGHNT; CDR2 reads YENEEA. CDR3 size: 14 residues. Trimming stripped 1 base from V and 0 bases from J, with 7 bases between. Generated by immunoSEQ multiplex PCR, the TCRdb table keeps only in-frame clones and is missing some. The table lists approximately 160,000 clones, around nine tenths of them singletons, with 4% to 5% in the top ten. This receptor was identified in a man between 18 and 35 years old in good health and CMV-seropositive. Sequenced: PBMCs. The chain joins TRBV11-3 to TRBJ2-7, with D tentatively TRBD1 (5 bases). The CDR3: CASSLGTSSYEQYF. CDR3 nucleotides: TGTGCCAGCAGCTTAGGGACAAGCTCCTACGAGCAGTACTTC.